This passage covers 26 T cell receptor beta chains from one sample sequenced in a study of T cell responses to AZD1222 COVID-19 vaccine. TCRdb's copy holds only in-frame clones and misses some; the assay was immunoSEQ multiplex PCR. The sample has 120,000 or so clones, roughly 91% seen once; the top ten hold around 5%. This specimen was peripheral blood, taken 28 days after the second AZD1222 dose. The receptors stem from an adult who received the AZD1222 COVID-19 vaccine.

The chain employs TRBV6-6 and TRBJ2-7; 8 bases fit TRBD2. Germline trimming cut 6 bases from V and 4 bases from J; bases unmatched to any gene: 8. The CDR3 covers 14 residues. The germline V gene encodes CDR1 MNHNY and CDR2 SVGAGI (reference sequence). Here the CDR3 reads CASRIAGQKYEQYF. For the CDR3, the DNA is TGTGCCAGCAGGATAGCGGGGCAAAAATACGAGCAGTACTTC.

The V and J genes are TRBV6-1 and TRBJ2-1; no clear D. The germline CDR1 and CDR2 sequences are MNHNS and SASEGT. The length of the CDR3 is 15 residues. Trimming shortened V by 3 bases and J by 0 bases, and 9 bases separated the two germline ends. The CDR3: CASSETLTSYNEQFF. The CDR3 nucleotides are TGTGCCAGCAGTGAGACTCTTACCTCCTACAATGAGCAGTTCTTC.

J is TRBJ1-2 and V is TRBV28; D is possibly TRBD1 (5 bases). Trimming shortened V by 5 bases and J by 4 bases, and 17 bases separated the two germline ends. The CDR3 covers 15 residues. Looked up from germline, CDR1 is MDHEN and CDR2 is SYDVKM. The CDR3 sequence is CASSPRRSGLYGYTF. For the CDR3, the DNA is TGTGCCAGCAGTCCCCGGCGGTCAGGGCTCTATGGCTACACCTTC.

In this sample, this clone turned up a few times. The CDR3 region has the DNA TGCGCCAGCAGCTCCCTTGAGGGGTACGAGCAGTACTTC. It codes for CASSSLEGYEQYF. This chain uses TRBV4-1 with TRBJ2-7; perhaps D is TRBD1 or TRBD2 (5 bases each). V lost 5 bases and J lost 4, with 12 bases in between. The CDR3 length is 13 residues. Looked up from germline, CDR1 is MGHRA and CDR2 is YSYEKL.

The genes are TRBV9 and TRBJ2-7, with 7 bases identical to TRBD1. Looked up from germline, CDR1 is SGDLS and CDR2 is YYNGEE. The V gene end was trimmed by 0 bases and the J gene end by 3 bases; junction bases not matched to a gene: 6. The length of the CDR3 is 15 residues. The CDR3: CASSVGGQRIYEQYF. CDR3 in DNA: TGTGCCAGCAGCGTAGGGGGACAGCGGATCTACGAGCAGTACTTC.

The chain recombines TRBV2 with TRBJ2-1, with 10 bases fitting TRBD1. V lost 4 bases and J lost 4; bases outside the gene matches: 4. The CDR3 consists of 15 residues. Germline loops: CDR1 SNHLY, CDR2 FYNNEI. In DNA, the CDR3 is TGTGCCAGCAGTGCGGACAGGGGGGAATACAATGAGCAGTTCTTC. Translating gives CASSADRGEYNEQFF.

The V and J genes are TRBV2 and TRBJ1-2; no firm D call. Germline V CDR1 and CDR2: SNHLY, FYNNEI. Trimming removed 3 bases at V and 2 bases at J, with 10 bases between. The CDR3 covers 14 residues. The CDR3 DNA reads as TGTGCCAGCAGTGACTATGGCAGAAACTATGGCTACACCTTC. This translates into CASSDYGRNYGYTF.

The J gene is TRBJ1-1, the V gene TRBV19; D gene unclear. Germline V CDR1 and CDR2: LNHDA, SQIVND (reference sequence). This CDR3 has 14 residues. Trimming took 1 base from V and 1 from J, leaving 7 bases between them. CDR3 sequence reads: CASSIAGRNTEAFF. The CDR3 DNA sequence: TGTGCCAGTAGTATAGCGGGCAGGAACACTGAAGCTTTCTTT.

The V call is TRBV7-2, the J call TRBJ1-2; tentative D call: TRBD1 (5 bases). V lost 2 bases to trimming and J lost 7 bases, with 17 bases between them. The CDR3 extends over 15 amino acids. Per the germline V gene, CDR1 is SGHTA and CDR2 is FQGNSA. The CDR3 DNA reads TGTGCCAGCAGCTTATATAAGTCAAGGGGCAGTGGCTACACCTTC. Translated: CASSLYKSRGSGYTF. The variable domain in full, with the rest retrieved from reference TRBV7-2 and TRBJ1-2, is GAGVSQSPSNKVTEKGKDVELRCDPISGHTALYWYRQSLGQGLEFLIYFQGNSAPDKSGLPSDRFSAERTGGSVSTLTIQRTQQEDSAVYLCASSLYKSRGSGYTFGSGTRLTVV.

The chain uses TRBV9 and TRBJ2-1; D might be TRBD2 (5 bases). Trimming removed 2 bases at V and 2 bases at J, with 11 bases between. The CDR3 is made up of 15 amino acids. CDR1 SGDLS and CDR2 YYNGEE come from the germline V gene. The CDR3 protein is CASSVEGRAYNEQFF. The CDR3 nucleotides are TGTGCCAGCAGCGTTGAGGGAAGGGCCTACAATGAGCAGTTCTTC.

The count of this clone is one. This chain connects TRBV7-9 to TRBJ2-7; 9 bases align to TRBD1. The V segment lost 5 bases and the J segment 8 bases; nucleotides outside the gene matches: 10. This CDR3 has 14 residues. Germline V CDR1 and CDR2: SEHNR, FQNEAQ (reference sequence). CDR3 nucleotide sequence: TGTGCCAGCAGCGGACCGGGACAGGGTTTTCAGCAGTACTTC. Protein: CASSGPGQGFQQYF.

This sequence joins TRBV6-4 and TRBJ2-5, with 12 bases fitting TRBD2. The V and J ends lost 5 bases and 5 bases, in that order; junction bases with no gene match: 9. Per the germline V gene, CDR1 is MRHNA and CDR2 is SNTAGT. The CDR3 sequence is 16 residues long. CDR3 amino acids: CASSPTSGGGKETQYF. The CDR3 DNA follows: TGTGCCAGCAGTCCGACTAGCGGGGGAGGAAAGGAGACCCAGTACTTC.

The chain uses TRBV5-4 and TRBJ1-2; 9 nucleotides align to TRBD1. The V gene end was trimmed by 0 bases and the J gene end by 4 bases; junction bases not matched to a gene: 4. Germline CDR1 reads SGHNT; CDR2 reads YYREEE (reference sequence). This CDR3 is built from 15 residues. The DNA for the CDR3 is TGTGCCAGCAGCTTGGTGACAGGGGGAGGCTATGGCTACACCTTC. Its protein product is CASSLVTGGGYGYTF.

This chain connects TRBV14 to TRBJ1-6; weak D call: TRBD1 (5 bases). The CDR3 is 17 residues long. CDR1 is SGHDN, CDR2 FVKESK, per germline. The V end lost 1 base, the J end lost 4 bases, and 14 bases lay between the germline ends. CDR3 loop: CASSQVRGDLYNSPLHF. The CDR3 bases are TGTGCCAGCAGCCAAGTTCGTGGGGACCTTTATAATTCACCCCTCCACTTT.

The chain couples TRBV4-3 to TRBJ1-2; a weak D match, TRBD1 (6 bases). V lost 1 base and J lost 8, with 29 bases in between. CDR3 length: 19 residues. Germline lookup yields CDR1 LGHNA and CDR2 YSLEER. The CDR3 sequence is CASSQAVQGLGASLGGYTF. The CDR3 DNA reads as TGCGCCAGCAGCCAAGCCGTACAGGGTCTGGGGGCCTCCCTCGGCGGCTACACCTTC.

The genes are TRBV29-1 and TRBJ1-1; D gene unclear. The CDR3 spans 9 residues. Deletions cut 8 bases from V and 9 bases from J, with 10 bases between. Germline-derived CDR1 and CDR2 are SQVTM and ANQGSEA. The CDR3 region has the DNA TGCAGCTTCGGACCCAAAGCTTTCTTT. This gives the protein CSFGPKAFF. Together with reference TRBV29-1 and TRBJ1-1, the CDR3 gives the full variable domain: SAVISQKPSRDICQRGTSLTIQCQVDSQVTMMFWYRQQPGQSLTLIATANQGSEATYESGFVIDKFPISRPNLTFSTLTVSNMSPEDSSIYLCSFGPKAFFGQGTRLTVV.

This chain joins TRBV27 and TRBJ2-7; perhaps TRBD2 as D (6 bases). In germline, CDR1 is MNHEY, CDR2 SMNVEV (reference sequence). The CDR3 has 16 residues. The CDR3 bases are TGTGTCACCCGCCGTGGAGGGCTAAAAGACGGGGCCGAGCAGTACTTC. Protein product: CVTRRGGLKDGAEQYF.

This clone was seen a few times. The rearrangement uses TRBV12-3 or TRBV12-4 and TRBJ2-3, with unresolved D. The CDR3 length is 13 residues. Trimming left V 2 bases short and J 5 bases short, with 8 bases between. The CDR3 loop reads CASSLTRRDTQYF. The CDR3 coding sequence is TGTGCCAGCAGTTTAACGAGGAGAGATACGCAGTATTTT.

This chain links TRBV19 with TRBJ2-1, with D possibly TRBD1 on 5 matching bases. V dropped 10 bases and J dropped 0 bases, with 13 bases sitting between them. The CDR3 runs to 14 residues. Germline loops: CDR1 LNHDA, CDR2 SQIVND (reference sequence). This CDR3 is CATTRQISYNEQFF. CDR3 coding DNA: TGTGCCACTACGAGACAGATCTCCTACAATGAGCAGTTCTTC.

In its sample, this clone was seen once. V gene TRBV11-2 combines with J gene TRBJ1-1; D is ambiguous. From germline, CDR1 is SGHAT and CDR2 FQNNGV. This CDR3 has 12 amino acids. The V gene lost 5 bases and the J gene lost 6 bases, with 10 bases spanning the gap. This chain's CDR3 is CASSRSIAEAFF. The CDR3 DNA follows: TGTGCCAGCAGCCGATCGATAGCTGAAGCTTTCTTT. The full variable domain, completed using reference TRBV11-2 and TRBJ1-1, is EAGVAQSPRYKIIEKRQSVAFWCNPISGHATLYWYQQILGQGPKLLIQFQNNGVVDDSQLPKDRFSAERLKGVDSTLKIQPAKLEDSAVYLCASSRSIAEAFFGQGTRLTVV.

The V and J genes are TRBV3-1 (or the pseudogene TRBV3-2) and TRBJ1-1; D is unresolved. The CDR3 runs to 12 residues. Germline CDR1 LGHDT, CDR2 YNNKEL (reference sequence). V lost 7 bases and J lost 0, with 6 bases in between. CDR3 DNA sequence: TGTGCCAGCACTGGTATGAACACTGAAGCTTTCTTT. It specifies CASTGMNTEAFF.

This clone appeared a single time. The chain is built from TRBV19 and TRBJ1-1; D is ambiguous. Trimming took off 6 bases at V and 1 base at J, with 9 bases between the two ends. CDR1 is LNHDA, CDR2 SQIVND, per germline (reference sequence). This CDR3 region has 13 residues. The CDR3 loop reads CASSRRGNTEAFF. CDR3 coding DNA: TGTGCCAGTAGCCGGAGAGGGAACACTGAAGCTTTCTTT.

This clone was counted a single time. This chain joins TRBV20-1 and TRBJ1-2; no reliable D call. Trimming stripped 3 bases from V and 2 bases from J, with 7 bases between. Per germline, CDR1 DFQATT and CDR2 SNEGSKA (reference sequence). This CDR3 has 12 amino acids. The CDR3 is CSASIQNYGYTF. In DNA form, the CDR3 reads TGCAGTGCTAGTATCCAAAACTATGGCTACACCTTC.

This sequence joins TRBV7-3 and TRBJ2-1, with TRBD2 as a possible D gene (5 bases). Trimming cost V 2 bases and J 5 bases, with 13 bases left between them. The germline V gene encodes CDR1 SGHTA and CDR2 FQGTGA. CDR3 length: 15 residues. CDR3 sequence reads: CASSLGGRTNNEQFF. For the CDR3, the DNA is TGTGCCAGCAGCTTAGGTGGGAGAACGAACAATGAGCAGTTCTTC.

The chain is built from TRBV11-2 and TRBJ2-3; D is undetermined. V was clipped by 2 bases and J by 6 bases, with 6 bases between them. The CDR3 length is 12 residues. Germline values: CDR1 SGHAT, CDR2 FQNNGV. The CDR3 loop is CASSLRRDTQYF. In nucleotides, the CDR3 is TGTGCCAGCAGCTTACGTCGGGATACGCAGTATTTT.

This clone was recorded only once. The gene calls are TRBV27 and TRBJ2-7, with TRBD1 matching 9 bases. V dropped 5 bases and J dropped 6; count of bases not matched to a gene: 8. Germline V gene data show CDR1 as MNHEY and CDR2 as SMNVEV (reference sequence). The CDR3 is made up of 14 amino acids. The CDR3: CASSPRDRAPEQYF. The CDR3 nucleotides are TGTGCCAGCAGTCCCAGGGACAGGGCACCCGAGCAGTACTTC.